Below, one T cell receptor beta chain is given with its context. As yet, its antigen is unknown. The CDR3 extends over 13 amino acids. Germline V CDR1 and CDR2: MNHEY, SMNVEV (reference sequence). V was clipped by 1 base and J by 11 bases, with 14 bases between them. The data derive from a study of cytomegalovirus exposure and HLA in healthy donors. Study-wide findings and caveats: It was 150 to 200 TCR beta chains that were listed as cytomegalovirus-associated. The number of N-insertions in an Asian-associated ancestry cluster was reportedly below the roughly 670-donor mean in a later analysis. Productive status was seen about 87% or about 30% of the time for most TCR beta V segments in an earlier analysis.

It was with 60 Vbeta and 13 Jbeta primers that the PCR ran. The protocol was immunoSEQ multiplex PCR, while the TCRdb copy is restricted to in-frame clones and leaves out a portion. This sample has about 83,000 clones, with roughly 77% found just once. This clonotype was obtained from a man between 60 and 70 years old in good health and CMV-seronegative. The chain couples TRBV27 to TRBJ1-1; D unclear. The sample comprised PBMCs. In DNA, the CDR3 is TGTGCCAGCAGTTTATGGTTTTCCGGGTACGCTTTCTTT. Protein sequence: CASSLWFSGYAFF.